This TCR beta chain was sequenced during a study of shared T cell receptors in the human thymus. This CDR3 region has 14 residues. Germline CDR1 and CDR2: MDHEN and SYDVKM. The V end was cut by 3 bases, the J end by 5 bases, with 11 bases between. This clone was detected once. Sequencing was performed with immunoSEQ multiplex PCR; in TCRdb, only in-frame clones are kept and a portion is missing. Seen here are hundreds of thousands of clones, roughly 90% observed once, and the top ten hold approximately 0.01%. The data were also submitted as part of a second study, on human thymus T cells. That source notes: Donors consisted of healthy Finnish infants (having corrective surgery for congenital heart defects). Biased V and J segment usage appeared in thymus and peripheral blood. Related work showed strongly overlapping thymic repertoires across unrelated individuals.

The chain recombines TRBV28 with TRBJ2-1, with D perhaps TRBD1 (5 bases). The sample taken for sequencing was thymocytes. This TCR derives from a boy under two years old with a congenital heart defect. This CDR3 reads CASSFPGQNNEQFF. CDR3 DNA sequence: TGTGCCAGCAGTTTTCCCGGACAAAACAATGAGCAGTTCTTC.